This T cell receptor beta chain is drawn from a study of early T cells in non-severe SARS-CoV-2 infection. The overall study: Sequenced bulk RNA came from whole blood that was unsorted, and chains were unpaired. Whole-study results and caveats: VDJdb-based matching was biased toward anti-spike CD8 responses and missed private and CD4 specificities.

Individual cDNA molecules each received unique molecular identifiers attached to them. MiXCR, applied by TCRdb to the 5' RACE reads, yields one record per CDR3 protein. The repertoire has nearly 95,000 distinct CDR3 sequences, approximately 16% of them found once; the top ten carry just over 5%. The table lists this clonotype with a few counts. The antigen remains undetermined. This CDR3 spans 14 amino acids. Trimming shortened V by 6 bases and J by 1 base, and 10 bases separated the two germline ends. The germline gives CDR1 PRHDT, CDR2 FYEKMQ (reference sequence). The sequencing used whole blood, collected at baseline. This sequence originates from an adult who was a healthcare worker with PCR-confirmed SARS-CoV-2 infection or an uninfected control (not recorded which). The chain is built from TRBV13 and TRBJ1-5, with D unclear. For the CDR3, the DNA is TGTGCCAGCAGTCGGGGTCCAAGCAATCAGCCCCAGCATTTT. Its translation: CASSRGPSNQPQHF.